The T cell receptor (beta chain) described here comes from a study of beta chain features in type 1 diabetes. On the study more broadly: The examined sorted cells totaled under 120 million across samples.

Trimming stripped 0 bases from V and 2 bases from J, with 14 bases between. The CDR3 has 16 residues. Germline CDR1 SGDLS, CDR2 YYNGEE. A note on this clone: Its antigen remains unidentified.

Since all of the isolated RNA was reverse transcribed, expressed TCRB transcripts were what got sequenced. Naive, central memory and regulatory T cell samples averaged approximately 3.5 million immunoSEQ reads each. Generated by immunoSEQ multiplex PCR, the TCRdb table keeps only in-frame clones and is missing some. Of a few hundred thousand clones in the sample, 24% were seen once. Study-level points and caveats: Moderately but significantly shorter TCRB CDR3s were found in Type 1 diabetes patients in all four CD4+ subsets. A greater similarity of naive, central memory and Treg TCRB repertoires was seen among patients than among healthy donors.

CD4+ cells of the naive, central memory, regulatory and stem cell-like memory types were sorted via CD45RO/CCR7/CD25/CD127/CD95/CD27. This clonotype was obtained from a woman aged 30 to 39 with type 1 diabetes. Material for sequencing was naive CD4+ T cells from blood. The chain joins TRBV9 to TRBJ2-5; maybe TRBD2 (6 bases). The CDR3 loop reads CASSVGVTRLQETQYF. The CDR3 DNA is TGTGCCAGCAGCGTAGGGGTGACTAGACTTCAAGAGACCCAGTACTTC.